A selection of T cell receptor beta chains follows, all from one sample in a study of technical replicates of blood from four donors. Here immunoSEQ multiplex PCR was the method, and the copy in TCRdb shows in-frame clones only, minus some. The sample lists approximately 77,000 clones, approximately 94% occurring once. The material sequenced was T cells isolated from PBMCs. The receptors stem from a human donor in good health. Each CDR3 is given with its conserved first and last residue. The D gene is left open where the match is weak. The size field is filled for only some rows; it gives once, few, many or a size class.

TRBJ1-5	-	TRBD1	TRBV5-1	TGCGCCAGCAGCATAGGGACAGGGGGAGCTTATAGCAATCAGCCCCAGCATTTT	CASSIGTGGAYSNQPQHF
TRBJ1-3	-	-	TRBV5-1	TGCGCCAGCGCCCAGGGAACCTCTGGAAACACCATATATTTT	CASAQGTSGNTIYF
TRBJ1-1	-	TRBD1	TRBV2	TGTGCCAGCAGTCTCGCCGGGACAGGGCGGGCTTTCTTT	CASSLAGTGRAFF
TRBJ2-7	-	-	TRBV19	TGTGCCAGTAGTAAGGGGACTCTTATGACCTACGAGCAGTACTTC	CASSKGTLMTYEQYF
TRBJ2-1	-	-	TRBV19	TGTGCCAGTAGTGTTCAAGGAGGAGGACCTTACAATGAGCAGTTCTTC	CASSVQGGGPYNEQFF
TRBJ1-2	-	TRBD1	TRBV27	TGTGCCAGCAGTTTAGGGACAGGGACCTATGGCTACACCTTC	CASSLGTGTYGYTF
TRBJ2-1	-	-	TRBV9	TGTGCCAGCAGCGTAAGACTTGTCCTATCTGAGCAGTTCTTC	CASSVRLVLSEQFF
TRBJ2-7	-	TRBD2	TRBV19	TGTGCCAGTAGTATGGCTAGCGGGCCCTACGAGCAGTACTTC	CASSMASGPYEQYF
TRBJ2-7	-	-	TRBV19	TGTGCCAGTAGTATCGCCAGGGGCGAATCCTACGAGCAGTACTTC	CASSIARGESYEQYF
TRBJ2-1	-	TRBD2	TRBV19	TGTGCCAGTAGTTCGCCTAGCGGGAGCTCCTACAATGAGCAGTTCTTC	CASSSPSGSSYNEQFF
TRBJ1-4	-	-	TRBV30	TGTGCCTGGAGTGGACTTGGGGCCGCACGGGAAAAACTGTTTTTT	CAWSGLGAAREKLFF
TRBJ1-5	-	-	TRBV28	TGTGCCAGCAGTACCACAGGAGACCCTCGTCCCCAGCATTTT	CASSTTGDPRPQHF
TRBJ2-7	-	TRBD2	TRBV19	TGTGCCAGTAGTATAGAACTCCTAGCGGGTACCCTCTACGAGCAGTACTTC	CASSIELLAGTLYEQYF
TRBJ1-2	once	-	TRBV5-1	TGCGCCAGCAGCTTGGGGCAGGGAAGAAGTTCACTCAACTATGGCTACACCTTC	CASSLGQGRSSLNYGYTF
TRBJ2-6	-	-	TRBV5-4	TGTGCCAGCAGCTTTAATGGGGCCAACGTCCTGACTTTC	CASSFNGANVLTF
TRBJ1-2	-	TRBD1	TRBV5-4	TGTGCCACCGGAGGGGGCGCGAGGAGCTACACCTTC	CATGGGARSYTF
TRBJ1-2	once	TRBD1	TRBV7-3	TGTGCCAGCAGCTTAAGTTCGGACAGGAGCTATGGCTACACCTTC	CASSLSSDRSYGYTF
TRBJ2-7	-	-	TRBV9	TGTGCCAGCAGCGTAGGGGGGGACTACGAGCAGTACTTC	CASSVGGDYEQYF
TRBJ1-1	-	-	TRBV6-5	TGTGCCAGCAGTTACCAGGGTGAAGCTTTCTTT	CASSYQGEAFF
TRBJ2-5	-	-	TRBV18	TGTGCCAGCTCTCCCTTAGCGCCTAGGTACCAAGAGACCCAGTACTTC	CASSPLAPRYQETQYF
TRBJ2-1	-	TRBD2	TRBV27	TGTGCCAGCAGCCCGGGACTAGCGGGCTATGAGCAGTTCTTC	CASSPGLAGYEQFF
TRBJ1-2	-	-	TRBV27	TGTGCCAGCAGTCCAAGGGCGGGAATCTATGGCTACACCTTC	CASSPRAGIYGYTF
TRBJ1-1	once	-	TRBV5-3	TGTGCCAGAAGCTTGATACATGCAGGGAAAAGTGGCACTGAAGCTTTCTTT	CARSLIHAGKSGTEAFF
TRBJ2-7	-	-	TRBV29-1	TGCAGCGTCCCGGGAACGGTATTGGAGTCCTACGAGCAGTACTTC	CSVPGTVLESYEQYF
TRBJ2-7	once	-	TRBV4-2	TGTGCCAGCAGCCAAGATCAGGGTGTCTACGAGCAGTACTTC	CASSQDQGVYEQYF
TRBJ2-2	-	TRBD2	TRBV6-6	TGTGCCAGCAGTTACCCGGGAGGGCTTTACACCGGGGAGCTGTTTTTT	CASSYPGGLYTGELFF
TRBJ2-7	-	-	TRBV5-1	TGCGCCAGCAGCGCAATTACAGGGCCGAGCTCCTACGAGCAGTACTTC	CASSAITGPSSYEQYF
TRBJ2-7	-	TRBD1	TRBV6-5	TGTGCCAGCAGTTACTCGGGACAGGGGGTGCGCGAGCAGTACTTC	CASSYSGQGVREQYF
TRBJ1-1	-	-	TRBV28	TGTGCCAGCAGTAGGACAGACTACACTGAAGCTTTCTTT	CASSRTDYTEAFF
TRBJ1-5	-	TRBD1	TRBV9	TGTGCCAGCAGCTATAGCTCCGGGACAGGGAGTCAGCCCCAGCATTTT	CASSYSSGTGSQPQHF
TRBJ2-1	-	TRBD2	TRBV19	TGTGCCAGTAGTATAAGGACTAGCGGTTTCTACAATGAGCAGTTCTTC	CASSIRTSGFYNEQFF
TRBJ1-5	once	-	TRBV6-5	TGTGCCAGCAGTCCTAATTCCTGGCCCCAGCATTTT	CASSPNSWPQHF
TRBJ2-4	-	TRBD2	TRBV2	TGTGCCAGCAGTCCACTAGCGGGAGGTAAAAACATTCAGTACTTC	CASSPLAGGKNIQYF
TRBJ2-2	-	TRBD1	TRBV28	TGTGCCAGCAGCAGGACAGGGGGCACCGGGGAGCTGTTTTTT	CASSRTGGTGELFF
TRBJ2-5	-	TRBD1	TRBV6-1	TGTGCCAGCAGTGCATTGGGACAGCAGACCCGAAACTACTTC	CASSALGQQTRNYF
TRBJ2-7	-	TRBD1	TRBV5-1	TGCGCCAGCAGCTACGACAGGGGTCCCTACGAGCAGTACTTC	CASSYDRGPYEQYF
TRBJ1-1	-	-	TRBV7-9	TGTGCCAGCAGCTTAGTCAATGGGGCCCTTAGCTTCTTT	CASSLVNGALSFF
TRBJ2-7	-	-	TRBV6-6	TGTGCCAGCAGCTACACGGGGAGCGAGCAGTACTTC	CASSYTGSEQYF
TRBJ2-6	-	-	TRBV14	TGTGCCAGCAGCCCGCACAGGGCTGGGGCCAACGTCCTGACTTTC	CASSPHRAGANVLTF
TRBJ1-1	-	-	TRBV30	TGTGCGTACGAGAGGAACACTGAAGCTTTCTTT	CAYERNTEAFF
TRBJ1-1	-	-	TRBV14	TGTGCCAGCAGCCTTTCCGGGCAGGGTGTGAACACTGAAGCTTTCTTT	CASSLSGQGVNTEAFF
TRBJ2-3	-	TRBD2	TRBV11-2	TGTGCCAGCAGCTTTTGGGCGGGAGGCCCTAGCACAGATACGCAGTATTTT	CASSFWAGGPSTDTQYF
TRBJ2-5	-	TRBD1	TRBV5-4	TGTGCCAGCAGCTTGGGGACAGGGGGAAACGAAGAGACCCAGTACTTC	CASSLGTGGNEETQYF
TRBJ2-2	-	-	TRBV10-3	TGTGCCATCAGTGAGGATGAAGCACCCGGGGAGCTGTTTTTT	CAISEDEAPGELFF
TRBJ2-7	-	-	TRBV25-1	TGTGCCAGCAGTGAAACGAGGCAGCAGACCTACGAGCAGTACTTC	CASSETRQQTYEQYF
TRBJ1-1	-	-	TRBV5-6	TGTGCCAGCAGGGTGAGGTACACTGAAGCTTTCTTT	CASRVRYTEAFF
TRBJ2-1	-	TRBD2	TRBV27	TGTGCCAGCAGTTTATTCGCTAGCGGGAGCGGGTTGAATGAGCAGTTCTTC	CASSLFASGSGLNEQFF
TRBJ2-5	-	TRBD2	TRBV5-1	TGCGCCAGCAGCCCCCGAGGCGCGGGAGGGGAGGAGACCCAGTACTTC	CASSPRGAGGEETQYF
TRBJ2-7	-	TRBD2	TRBV7-9	TGTGCCAGCAGCTTAGGGACTAGCGGGAGGGCCCACCGCGAGCAGTACTTC	CASSLGTSGRAHREQYF
TRBJ1-1	-	-	TRBV11-2	TGTGCCAGCAGCTTAGATTTTCAGGGGTCTACTGAAGCTTTCTTT	CASSLDFQGSTEAFF
TRBJ1-1	-	-	TRBV5-1	TGCGCCAGCAGACAGGACGGGTACGGGACTGAAGCTTTCTTT	CASRQDGYGTEAFF
TRBJ2-7	-	-	TRBV9	TGTGCCAGCAGCGTAGTGTTAAACGAGCAGTACTTC	CASSVVLNEQYF
TRBJ2-1	-	-	TRBV11-1	TGTGCCAGCAGCAAATACCGGGACATGGTATCTGAGCAGTTCTTC	CASSKYRDMVSEQFF
TRBJ1-1	-	TRBD1	TRBV10-3	TGTGCCATCAGTGAGATACAGGGGGCCACTGAAGCTTTCTTT	CAISEIQGATEAFF
TRBJ1-1	once	-	TRBV28	TGTGCCAGCAGTTTTTGGGCGGGGGCCACTGAAGCTTTCTTT	CASSFWAGATEAFF
TRBJ2-5	-	TRBD1	TRBV5-1	TGCGCCAGCAGCTTGGGGGGTAGGGGGCAGGAGACCCAGTACTTC	CASSLGGRGQETQYF
TRBJ2-7	-	TRBD1	TRBV19	TGTGCCAGTAGTACAGGGGGCGACGAGCAGTACTTC	CASSTGGDEQYF
TRBJ2-3	-	-	TRBV19	TGTGCCAGTAGTATTTATAAGAGGTTCCGAAGCACAGATACGCAGTATTTT	CASSIYKRFRSTDTQYF